The source of this TCR beta chain is a study of cytomegalovirus exposure and HLA in healthy donors. The PCR had 60 Vbeta and 13 Jbeta primers. Assay: immunoSEQ multiplex PCR; the TCRdb copy retains only in-frame clones and omits some. The repertoire consists of tens of thousands of clones, with roughly four fifths occurring once and the leading ten covering under 2%. The V and J ends lost 3 bases and 1 base respectively, with 6 bases between them. Germline values: CDR1 MNHNS, CDR2 SASEGT. This CDR3 spans 14 amino acids. Sequenced material: PBMCs. The TCR was taken from a man aged 18 to 30 in good health and CMV-seronegative. The chain has TRBV6-1 and TRBJ2-2; D not resolved. The CDR3 loop is CASSDRGNTGELFF. CDR3 DNA sequence: TGTGCCAGCAGTGATCGCGGGAACACCGGGGAGCTGTTTTTT.